A selection of T cell receptor beta chains follows, all from one sample in a study of T cell changes during pregnancy in multiple sclerosis. TCRdb keeps only in-frame clones here, not all; method: immunoSEQ multiplex PCR. Seen here are 50,000 or so clones, 92% observed once, and the top ten hold around 0.53%. This material consisted of CD4+ T cells from peripheral blood mononuclear cells, taken after pregnancy. Source of these receptors: a female donor with multiple sclerosis, enrolled in a pregnancy study. CDR3s include the opening cysteine and the closing phenylalanine or tryptophan. D genes are given only for firm matches. Clone size is shown for a subset of rows, as once, few, many or a class of expanded clone.

V: TRBV29-1
J: TRBJ2-1
D: NA
size: NA
CDR3: CSVEGQGLGQFF
DNA: TGCAGCGTTGAAGGACAGGGACTAGGGCAGTTCTTC

V: TRBV9
J: TRBJ2-1
D: TRBD1
size: NA
CDR3: CASSVSSGTGPLSEQFF
DNA: TGTGCCAGCAGCGTGAGTTCCGGGACAGGGCCACTAAGTGAGCAGTTCTTC

V: TRBV28
J: TRBJ2-7
D: TRBD2
size: NA
CDR3: CASSFSGRLYEQYF
DNA: TGTGCCAGCAGTTTTAGCGGGAGGCTGTACGAGCAGTACTTC

V: TRBV4-2
J: TRBJ1-1
D: NA
size: NA
CDR3: CASSQDPLGAFPGTEAFF
DNA: TGTGCCAGCAGCCAAGATCCCCTGGGGGCTTTTCCGGGCACTGAAGCTTTCTTT

V: TRBV27
J: TRBJ2-1
D: TRBD2
size: NA
CDR3: CASTGSGSQPHGEQFF
DNA: TGTGCCAGCACGGGTAGCGGGAGCCAACCGCACGGTGAGCAGTTCTTC

V: TRBV30
J: TRBJ1-1
D: NA
size: NA
CDR3: CAWRSGAAEAFF
DNA: TGTGCCTGGAGGTCAGGGGCGGCTGAAGCTTTCTTT

V: TRBV11-3
J: TRBJ2-1
D: NA
size: NA
CDR3: CASSSGMNSYNEQFF
DNA: TGTGCCAGCAGCTCCGGGATGAACTCCTACAATGAGCAGTTCTTC

V: TRBV5-1
J: TRBJ2-4
D: NA
size: NA
CDR3: CASSLSSATGAKNIQYF
DNA: TGCGCCAGCAGCTTGTCAAGCGCCACAGGGGCCAAAAACATTCAGTACTTC

V: TRBV4-2
J: TRBJ2-2
D: NA
size: NA
CDR3: CASSQDFPLTGELFF
DNA: TGTGCCAGCAGCCAAGATTTTCCACTAACCGGGGAGCTGTTTTTT

V: TRBV7-2
J: TRBJ1-2
D: NA
size: NA
CDR3: CASSLEGMGGYTF
DNA: TGTGCCAGCAGCTTAGAGGGGATGGGCGGCTACACCTTC

V: TRBV30
J: TRBJ2-6
D: NA
size: NA
CDR3: CAWSVFGQAPGANVLTF
DNA: TGTGCCTGGAGTGTGTTCGGTCAGGCCCCTGGGGCCAACGTCCTGACTTTC

V: TRBV9
J: TRBJ1-1
D: NA
size: few
CDR3: CASSVEGVRGTEAFF
DNA: TGTGCCAGCAGCGTAGAGGGGGTTCGGGGCACTGAAGCTTTCTTT

V: TRBV4-3
J: TRBJ2-2
D: TRBD2
size: NA
CDR3: CASSQSGLAGGTGELFF
DNA: TGCGCCAGCAGCCAAAGTGGACTAGCGGGAGGCACCGGGGAGCTGTTTTTT

V: TRBV6-5
J: TRBJ2-7
D: TRBD2
size: NA
CDR3: CASRPSGSSYEQYF
DNA: TGTGCCAGCAGGCCAAGCGGGAGCTCCTACGAGCAGTACTTC

V: TRBV20-1
J: TRBJ2-5
D: NA
size: NA
CDR3: CSATIQETQYF
DNA: TGCAGTGCTACCATCCAAGAGACCCAGTACTTC

V: TRBV13
J: TRBJ2-5
D: TRBD1
size: NA
CDR3: CASSRLTGVQETQYF
DNA: TGTGCCAGCAGCCGATTGACAGGGGTACAAGAGACCCAGTACTTC

V: TRBV11-2
J: TRBJ1-3
D: TRBD1
size: NA
CDR3: CASSRLGQGSSGNTIYF
DNA: TGTGCCAGCAGTAGGTTGGGACAGGGAAGCTCTGGAAACACCATATATTTT

V: TRBV5-6
J: TRBJ2-3
D: TRBD2
size: NA
CDR3: CASSPPSGTDTQYF
DNA: TGTGCCAGCAGCCCCCCTAGCGGGACAGATACGCAGTATTTT

V: TRBV7-2
J: TRBJ1-2
D: TRBD1
size: NA
CDR3: CASSLAGTDYGYTF
DNA: TGTGCCAGCAGCTTAGCAGGGACAGACTATGGCTACACCTTC

V: TRBV15
J: TRBJ2-1
D: TRBD2
size: NA
CDR3: CATSRVGRANNEQFF
DNA: TGTGCCACCAGCAGAGTCGGGAGGGCCAACAATGAGCAGTTCTTC

V: TRBV7-2
J: TRBJ2-7
D: NA
size: NA
CDR3: CASSWGVLISYEQYF
DNA: TGTGCCAGCAGCTGGGGGGTTTTGATCTCCTACGAGCAGTACTTC

V: TRBV11-1
J: TRBJ2-1
D: TRBD2
size: once
CDR3: CASSVGGSSYNEQFF
DNA: TGTGCCAGCAGCGTGGGGGGGAGCTCCTACAATGAGCAGTTCTTC

V: TRBV6-4
J: TRBJ2-7
D: NA
size: once
CDR3: CASSVEGGYEQYF
DNA: TGTGCCAGCAGTGTTGAGGGAGGATACGAGCAGTACTTC

V: TRBV7-3
J: TRBJ2-1
D: TRBD2
size: NA
CDR3: CASSAGSLAGAYNEQFF
DNA: TGTGCCAGCAGCGCAGGGTCACTAGCGGGAGCCTACAATGAGCAGTTCTTC

V: TRBV28
J: TRBJ2-7
D: NA
size: NA
CDR3: CASSSGVFEQYF
DNA: TGTGCCAGCAGTTCGGGAGTTTTCGAGCAGTACTTC

V: TRBV18
J: TRBJ2-2
D: NA
size: NA
CDR3: CASSLKGPGVSVTGELFF
DNA: TGTGCCAGCTCATTAAAAGGCCCGGGAGTAAGCGTCACCGGGGAGCTGTTTTTT

V: TRBV20-1
J: TRBJ2-1
D: NA
size: NA
CDR3: CSAKVRGSEFF
DNA: TGCAGTGCTAAGGTCCGGGGGAGCGAGTTCTTC

V: TRBV6-5
J: TRBJ2-1
D: TRBD2
size: NA
CDR3: CASSFSGRAATEQFF
DNA: TGTGCCAGCAGTTTCAGCGGGAGGGCCGCGACTGAGCAGTTCTTC

V: TRBV14
J: TRBJ2-3
D: TRBD1
size: NA
CDR3: CASSQRTGRTDTQYF
DNA: TGTGCCAGCAGCCAACGGACAGGGCGCACAGATACGCAGTATTTT

V: TRBV11-3
J: TRBJ2-7
D: TRBD2
size: NA
CDR3: CASSRTSGRSPYEQYF
DNA: TGTGCCAGCAGCCGTACTAGCGGGAGGTCACCTTACGAGCAGTACTTC

V: TRBV7-6
J: TRBJ1-5
D: NA
size: NA
CDR3: CASSLIGGHQPQHF
DNA: TGTGCCAGCAGCTTGATCGGGGGTCATCAGCCCCAGCATTTT

V: TRBV7-2
J: TRBJ1-5
D: TRBD1
size: NA
CDR3: CASSLASGGASNQPQHF
DNA: TGTGCCAGCAGCTTAGCGTCAGGGGGCGCCAGCAATCAGCCCCAGCATTTT

V: TRBV11-3
J: TRBJ1-1
D: NA
size: NA
CDR3: CASSLAGGTEAFF
DNA: TGTGCCAGCAGCTTGGCGGGGGGCACTGAAGCTTTCTTT

V: TRBV5-1
J: TRBJ1-5
D: TRBD1
size: NA
CDR3: CASSSSGQGDQPQHF
DNA: TGCGCCAGCAGCTCATCGGGACAGGGCGATCAGCCCCAGCATTTT

V: TRBV9
J: TRBJ2-1
D: TRBD1
size: NA
CDR3: CASSVGDREYNEQFF
DNA: TGTGCCAGCAGCGTAGGGGACAGGGAGTACAATGAGCAGTTCTTC

V: TRBV11-2
J: TRBJ2-4
D: TRBD2
size: NA
CDR3: CASSLEPPSGSGRRNIQYF
DNA: TGTGCCAGCAGCTTAGAACCTCCTAGCGGGAGTGGTCGTAGAAACATTCAGTACTTC

V: TRBV19
J: TRBJ1-3
D: NA
size: NA
CDR3: CASSRAGNTIYF
DNA: TGTGCCAGTAGTCGCGCTGGAAACACCATATATTTT

V: TRBV5-1
J: TRBJ2-1
D: TRBD2
size: NA
CDR3: CASSHLRTSGKDNEQFF
DNA: TGCGCCAGCAGCCACCTCCGGACTAGCGGCAAAGACAATGAGCAGTTCTTC

V: TRBV18
J: TRBJ2-1
D: TRBD1
size: NA
CDR3: CASSPAGTGYNEQFF
DNA: TGTGCCAGCTCACCCGCCGGGACAGGATACAATGAGCAGTTCTTC

V: TRBV5-4
J: TRBJ1-1
D: TRBD1
size: NA
CDR3: CASSLTLGTGNLNTEAFF
DNA: TGTGCCAGCAGCTTGACTCTGGGGACAGGGAATCTGAACACTGAAGCTTTCTTT

V: TRBV5-1
J: TRBJ2-1
D: TRBD2
size: NA
CDR3: CASSSGLAGDNEQFF
DNA: TGCGCCAGCAGCTCGGGACTAGCGGGGGACAATGAGCAGTTCTTC

V: TRBV5-1
J: TRBJ2-1
D: TRBD2
size: NA
CDR3: CASSFVGLAGVYNEQFF
DNA: TGCGCCAGCAGCTTTGTTGGACTAGCGGGAGTCTACAATGAGCAGTTCTTC

V: TRBV7-2
J: TRBJ1-5
D: TRBD1
size: NA
CDR3: CASSLSGTGNQPQHF
DNA: TGTGCCAGCAGCCTCTCCGGGACAGGGAATCAGCCCCAGCATTTT

V: TRBV28
J: TRBJ2-3
D: TRBD1
size: NA
CDR3: CASSHRQGARRDTQYF
DNA: TGTGCCAGCAGCCACAGACAGGGGGCGAGGAGGGATACGCAGTATTTT

V: TRBV7-2
J: TRBJ2-5
D: TRBD2
size: once
CDR3: CASSLGSSGIETQYF
DNA: TGTGCCAGCAGCTTAGGGTCTAGCGGTATCGAGACCCAGTACTTC

V: TRBV6-4
J: TRBJ2-2
D: TRBD1
size: NA
CDR3: CASSKPGTDTGELFF
DNA: TGTGCCAGCAGTAAACCCGGGACAGACACCGGGGAGCTGTTTTTT

V: TRBV4-1
J: TRBJ1-3
D: TRBD1
size: NA
CDR3: CASSQLGQGVFTGNTIYF
DNA: TGCGCCAGCAGCCAATTGGGACAGGGGGTCTTTACTGGAAACACCATATATTTT

V: TRBV7-2
J: TRBJ2-7
D: TRBD1
size: NA
CDR3: CASSLEGQSYEQYF
DNA: TGTGCCAGCAGCTTAGAGGGACAGTCCTACGAGCAGTACTTC

V: TRBV5-4
J: TRBJ2-2
D: TRBD1
size: NA
CDR3: CASSLAGGVSTSNTGELFF
DNA: TGTGCCAGCAGCTTGGCAGGGGGCGTCTCTACCTCGAACACCGGGGAGCTGTTTTTT

V: TRBV19
J: TRBJ1-2
D: NA
size: NA
CDR3: CASSIEVGSPYGYTF
DNA: TGTGCCAGTAGTATAGAGGTGGGCAGCCCCTATGGCTACACCTTC

V: TRBV5-5
J: TRBJ2-3
D: TRBD2
size: NA
CDR3: CASSLEGASGRVTDTQYF
DNA: TGTGCCAGCAGCTTGGAGGGGGCTAGCGGGAGGGTGACAGATACGCAGTATTTT

V: TRBV19
J: TRBJ2-1
D: NA
size: NA
CDR3: CASSPWGASYNEQFF
DNA: TGTGCCAGTAGTCCTTGGGGCGCCTCCTACAATGAGCAGTTCTTC

V: TRBV7-2
J: TRBJ1-1
D: NA
size: NA
CDR3: CASSLVQDLIRNTEAFF
DNA: TGTGCCAGCAGCTTAGTACAGGACCTTATTCGGAACACTGAAGCTTTCTTT